The 30 T cell receptor beta chains reported below all come from one sample, sequenced in a study of cytotoxic CD8 clonotypes in ibrutinib-treated CLL. The assay was immunoSEQ multiplex PCR, and TCRdb's table has in-frame clones only and misses some. The sample carries about 29,000 clones, roughly 76% recorded once. This material consisted of PBMCs, taken after 36 months of ibrutinib treatment. These receptors were obtained from a human donor with chronic lymphocytic leukemia.

The chain uses TRBV6-5 and TRBJ1-2; D gene unclear. CDR3 length equals 13 residues. Germline lookup yields CDR1 MNHEY and CDR2 SVGAGI. V lost 2 bases and J 2 bases, leaving 6 bases between the germline ends. The CDR3 here is CASSYGQNYGYTF. CDR3 DNA: TGTGCCAGCAGTTACGGGCAGAACTATGGCTACACCTTC.

A few counts support this clone. In DNA form, the CDR3 reads TGTGCCAGCAGAGTGGGGGACACTGAAGCTTTCTTT. It encodes CASRVGDTEAFF. The chain employs TRBV7-9 and TRBJ1-1, with D perhaps matching TRBD1 (5 bases). The germline V and J ends were trimmed by 6 bases and 3 bases, with 8 bases remaining between them. Looked up from germline, CDR1 is SEHNR and CDR2 is FQNEAQ (reference sequence). The CDR3 runs to 12 residues.

This chain uses TRBV18 with TRBJ2-4; no reliable D call. The CDR3 is made up of 16 amino acids. Between the trimmed V and J ends, which lost 1 base and 0 bases, there was a span of 10 bases. CDR1 is KGHSH and CDR2 is LQKENI in the germline V gene. CDR3: CASSPQGYLAKNIQYF. Written as DNA, the CDR3 is TGTGCCAGCTCACCACAAGGTTACCTAGCCAAAAACATTCAGTACTTC.

The chain recombines TRBV11-2 with TRBJ1-5; D ambiguous. Germline values: CDR1 SGHAT, CDR2 FQNNGV. The CDR3 sequence is 13 residues long. The germline V and J ends were trimmed by 0 bases and 5 bases, with 5 bases remaining between them. The CDR3 sequence is CASSLDLDQPQHF. For the CDR3, the DNA is TGTGCCAGCAGCTTAGATCTGGATCAGCCCCAGCATTTT.

The chain carries TRBV7-6 and TRBJ1-1; 10 bases align to TRBD1. Looked up from germline, CDR1 is SGHVS and CDR2 is FNYEAQ. V lost 3 bases to trimming and J lost 4 bases; unmatched junction nucleotides: 2. This CDR3 comprises 14 residues. The chain's CDR3 is CASSLGTGATEAFF. The CDR3, as DNA: TGTGCCAGCAGCTTGGGGACAGGGGCCACTGAAGCTTTCTTT.

This rearrangement joins TRBV7-8 to TRBJ2-1; D unresolved. V lost 6 bases and J lost 5, with 8 bases in between. The CDR3 has 12 amino acids. Germline CDR1 and CDR2: SGHVS and FQNEAQ. CDR3 nucleotide sequence: TGTGCCAGCAGGGGGTGGGACAATGAGCAGTTCTTC. Translating it yields CASRGWDNEQFF.

V usage is TRBV27 and J usage is TRBJ1-6; 9 nucleotides align to TRBD1. CDR3 size: 17 residues. Trimming removed 5 bases from V and 8 bases from J; junction bases left unmatched: 13. Per germline, CDR1 MNHEY and CDR2 SMNVEV (reference sequence). CDR3 sequence (DNA): TGTGCCAGCAGTCCCCCCCCCGGGACAGGGTCTTATTCACCCCTCCACTTT. It encodes CASSPPPGTGSYSPLHF.

J is TRBJ2-7 and V is TRBV19; 9 bases match TRBD1. This CDR3 has 17 amino acids. Trimming removed 0 bases from V and 2 bases from J; junction bases left unmatched: 8. Germline V CDR1 and CDR2: LNHDA, SQIVND (reference sequence). The CDR3 bases are TGTGCCAGTAGTATAGAAGTTCCGGGACAGGGCCCCTACGAGCAGTACTTC. Its protein product is CASSIEVPGQGPYEQYF.

CDR3 in DNA: TGTGCCAGCAACCAACAGGGAGGCGATACGCAGTATTTT. Translating it yields CASNQQGGDTQYF. The J gene is TRBJ2-3, the V gene TRBV6-1; either TRBD1 or TRBD2 may fit D (6 bases each). V was shortened by 7 bases and J by 6 bases, with 14 bases between the two germline ends. From germline, CDR1 is MNHNS and CDR2 SASEGT. The CDR3 runs to 13 residues.

J is TRBJ2-3 and V is TRBV2, with D possibly being TRBD1 (5 bases). This CDR3 spans 13 amino acids. CDR1 SNHLY and CDR2 FYNNEI come from the germline V gene. Trimming took 8 bases from V and 1 from J, leaving 10 bases between them. The CDR3 region has the DNA TGTGCCAGCTCCGAACAGGGCACAGATACGCAGTATTTT. This sequence encodes CASSEQGTDTQYF.

This clone was counted a single time. The chain couples TRBV29-1 to TRBJ2-5; 9 bases map to TRBD2. The V segment lost 1 base and the J segment 4 bases; nucleotides outside the gene matches: 13. Germline lookup yields CDR1 SQVTM and CDR2 ANQGSEA. This CDR3 contains 17 residues. CDR3 DNA sequence: TGCAGCGTTGAAGTAGGGGATTGGCGGGGGGGAAGAGAGACCCAGTACTTC. As protein: CSVEVGDWRGGRETQYF. The variable domain in full, completed from reference TRBV29-1 and TRBJ2-5, reads SAVISQKPSRDICQRGTSLTIQCQVDSQVTMMFWYRQQPGQSLTLIATANQGSEATYESGFVIDKFPISRPNLTFSTLTVSNMSPEDSSIYLCSVEVGDWRGGRETQYFGPGTRLLVL.

The rearrangement links TRBV7-8 to TRBJ1-6; the D gene is possibly TRBD1 (5 bases). This CDR3 has 15 residues. Germline V gene lookup returns CDR1 SGHVS and CDR2 FQNEAQ. Trimming left V 5 bases short and J 6 bases short, with 14 bases between. In DNA form, the CDR3 reads TGTGCCAGCAGCCTAACAGCAGGGAGTAATTCACCCCTCCACTTT. It specifies CASSLTAGSNSPLHF.

J is TRBJ1-5 and V is TRBV19, with D possibly being TRBD1 (5 bases). The CDR3 extends over 15 amino acids. V gave up 6 bases and J gave up 1 base, with 13 bases separating them. Germline values: CDR1 LNHDA, CDR2 SQIVND (reference sequence). CDR3 loop: CASRTTGISNQPQHF. The CDR3 region has the DNA TGTGCCAGTAGGACAACAGGTATCAGCAATCAGCCCCAGCATTTT.

The genes are TRBV6-5 and TRBJ2-7; 7 positions match TRBD2. CDR1 MNHEY and CDR2 SVGAGI come from the germline V gene. The CDR3 runs 14 residues. J gave up 2 bases and V 6 bases, and 7 bases lay outside the gene matches. This CDR3 is CASSPYGGAYEQYF. CDR3 nucleotides: TGTGCCAGCAGCCCATATGGGGGGGCCTACGAGCAGTACTTC.

This clone turned up a few times. This chain links TRBV5-1 with TRBJ2-5; no clear D. V dropped 0 bases and J dropped 2 bases, with 5 bases sitting between them. The germline V gene has CDR1 SGHRS and CDR2 YFSETQ. This CDR3 region has 13 residues. In DNA form, the CDR3 reads TGCGCCAGCAGCTTGGGGGTACAAGAGACCCAGTACTTC. Translated, it gives CASSLGVQETQYF. The whole variable domain, remainder taken from reference TRBV5-1 and TRBJ2-5, is KAGVTQTPRYLIKTRGQQVTLSCSPISGHRSVSWYQQTPGQGLQFLFEYFSETQRNKGNFPGRFSGRQFSNSRSEMNVSTLELGDSALYLCASSLGVQETQYFGPGTRLLVL.

The V and J genes are TRBV15 and TRBJ1-3, with 9 nucleotides matching TRBD1. The germline V gene has CDR1 LNHNV and CDR2 YYDKDF (reference sequence). Losses at the gene ends were 5 bases for V and 0 bases for J; bases not matched to a gene: 5. The CDR3 is 16 amino acids. The CDR3 spells CATSRQQGASGNTIYF. In DNA form, the CDR3 reads TGTGCCACCAGCCGTCAACAGGGGGCCTCTGGAAACACCATATATTTT.

A few counts support this clone. This chain uses TRBV29-1 with TRBJ2-7; D may be TRBD1 or TRBD2 (5 bases each). The CDR3 is made up of 16 amino acids. Trimming removed 0 bases at V and 2 bases at J, with 17 bases between. Germline assignment: CDR1 SQVTM and CDR2 ANQGSEA. Here the CDR3 DNA reads TGCAGCGTTGAAGATGGCCTCCGGGGACCCCCCTACGAGCAGTACTTC. Translation gives CSVEDGLRGPPYEQYF.

As concerns this clone: Sequence at one end of the junction differs from germline and may be a read error. The CDR3 region is CATSPTVWKDLWLHF. CDR3 DNA sequence: TGTGCCACCAGCCCAACGGTGTGGAAAGACCTATGGCTACACTTC. The rearrangement links TRBV15 to TRBJ1-2; D not certain. The CDR3 consists of 15 residues. The germline CDR1 and CDR2 sequences are LNHNV and YYDKDF (reference sequence).

The V and J genes are TRBV5-4 and TRBJ2-7; 8 bases map to TRBD1. The CDR3 totals 15 residues. V dropped 0 bases and J dropped 2; count of bases not matched to a gene: 4. Per the germline V gene, CDR1 is SGHNT and CDR2 is YYREEE (reference sequence). For the CDR3, the DNA is TGTGCCAGCAGCTTGGAAGGACAGGGAACCTACGAGCAGTACTTC. Translated: CASSLEGQGTYEQYF.

The chain combines TRBV5-1 with TRBJ1-1; possible D gene TRBD1, 6 bases. The CDR3 contains 15 residues. Germline V gene data show CDR1 as SGHRS and CDR2 as YFSETQ. Trimming pared 0 bases from V and 3 bases from J, leaving 12 bases between. This CDR3 is CASSLVGGGDTEAFF. The DNA of the CDR3 is TGCGCCAGCAGCTTGGTAGGGGGTGGGGACACTGAAGCTTTCTTT.

The genes are TRBV5-5 and TRBJ1-5; no clear D. The CDR3 extends over 15 amino acids. V lost 4 bases and J 6 bases, leaving 17 bases between the germline ends. The germline CDR1 and CDR2 sequences are SGHKS and YYEKEE (reference sequence). The CDR3 nucleotides read TGTGCCAGCAGCGTTGAGTGGGGAACGGGTCAGCCCCAGCATTTT. This encodes CASSVEWGTGQPQHF.

This clone was found a few times. V usage is TRBV19 and J usage is TRBJ1-1; no definite D call. V was trimmed by 1 base and J by 2 bases, leaving 8 bases between them. Germline assignment: CDR1 LNHDA and CDR2 SQIVND (reference sequence). CDR3 length: 14 residues. The CDR3 DNA reads TGTGCCAGTAGTATAGGACCATTTAACACTGAAGCTTTCTTT. Residues: CASSIGPFNTEAFF.

The genes are TRBV4-3 and TRBJ1-1; the D gene is possibly TRBD1 (6 bases). Trimming took off 2 bases at V and 1 base at J, with 14 bases between the two ends. Germline V gene data show CDR1 as LGHNA and CDR2 as YSLEER. The CDR3 loop spans 16 amino acids. The CDR3 region has the DNA TGCGCCAGCAGCCAATCCCTCGGGGACACGAACACTGAAGCTTTCTTT. Protein product: CASSQSLGDTNTEAFF.

The V gene is TRBV2, the J gene TRBJ2-1, with D hard to call. This CDR3 has 13 residues. Per the germline V gene, CDR1 is SNHLY and CDR2 is FYNNEI. V lost 2 bases to trimming and J lost 10 bases, with 12 bases between them. The CDR3 loop is CASSEPFTVEQFF. The DNA of the CDR3 is TGTGCCAGCAGTGAACCATTTACGGTAGAGCAGTTCTTC.

This clone was picked up a small number of times. The chain is built from TRBV29-1 and TRBJ2-7; D ambiguous. Trimming took 4 bases from V and 4 from J, leaving 11 bases between them. Germline-derived CDR1 and CDR2 are SQVTM and ANQGSEA. There are 12 residues in the CDR3. In DNA form, the CDR3 reads TGCAGCGTTGTGCAAGACGGGTACGAGCAGTACTTC. Encoded protein: CSVVQDGYEQYF.

Written as DNA, the CDR3 is TGCGCCAGCAGCCACCAAGCGACAGAGCTTAACACTGAAGCTTTCTTT. Translating gives CASSHQATELNTEAFF. The rearrangement links TRBV4-3 to TRBJ1-1; tentative D call: TRBD1 (5 bases). Germline V gives CDR1 LGHNA, CDR2 YSLEER. There are 16 residues in the CDR3. The V end was cut by 3 bases, the J end by 2 bases, with 16 bases between.

V and J are TRBV2 and TRBJ1-4, with D uncertain. The CDR3 is 13 residues long. Germline V gene lookup returns CDR1 SNHLY and CDR2 FYNNEI. V lost 7 bases to trimming and J lost 6 bases, with 12 bases between them. The CDR3: CASNSWADEKLFF. DNA of the CDR3: TGTGCCAGCAACTCCTGGGCGGATGAAAAACTGTTTTTT.

Only one count was recorded for this clone. The chain joins TRBV19 to TRBJ2-5; D is unclear. Germline V gives CDR1 LNHDA, CDR2 SQIVND (reference sequence). V was trimmed by 5 bases and J by 5 bases, leaving 12 bases between them. The CDR3 is 13 amino acids. The CDR3 loop is CASSGVSTETQYF. In DNA form, the CDR3 reads TGTGCCAGTAGTGGCGTCTCGACGGAGACCCAGTACTTC.

This clone has only one observation. The chain uses TRBV11-2 and TRBJ2-1; D call uncertain. Germline V gene sequence: CDR1 SGHAT, CDR2 FQNNGV. CDR3 length: 12 amino acids. Trimming took 5 bases from V and 8 from J, leaving 10 bases between them. The CDR3 region is CASSRELDEQFF. As DNA, the CDR3 is TGTGCCAGCAGCAGAGAGTTGGATGAGCAGTTCTTC. The full variable domain, completed using reference TRBV11-2 and TRBJ2-1, is EAGVAQSPRYKIIEKRQSVAFWCNPISGHATLYWYQQILGQGPKLLIQFQNNGVVDDSQLPKDRFSAERLKGVDSTLKIQPAKLEDSAVYLCASSRELDEQFFGPGTRLTVL.

The rearrangement links TRBV5-1 to TRBJ2-2; tentative D call: TRBD1 (6 bases). Germline V gene data show CDR1 as SGHRS and CDR2 as YFSETQ. Trimming removed 4 bases at V and 0 bases at J, with 13 bases between. The CDR3 consists of 16 residues. CDR3 coding DNA: TGCGCCAGCAGCCCGACAGGACAGACGAACACCGGGGAGCTGTTTTTT. This encodes CASSPTGQTNTGELFF.